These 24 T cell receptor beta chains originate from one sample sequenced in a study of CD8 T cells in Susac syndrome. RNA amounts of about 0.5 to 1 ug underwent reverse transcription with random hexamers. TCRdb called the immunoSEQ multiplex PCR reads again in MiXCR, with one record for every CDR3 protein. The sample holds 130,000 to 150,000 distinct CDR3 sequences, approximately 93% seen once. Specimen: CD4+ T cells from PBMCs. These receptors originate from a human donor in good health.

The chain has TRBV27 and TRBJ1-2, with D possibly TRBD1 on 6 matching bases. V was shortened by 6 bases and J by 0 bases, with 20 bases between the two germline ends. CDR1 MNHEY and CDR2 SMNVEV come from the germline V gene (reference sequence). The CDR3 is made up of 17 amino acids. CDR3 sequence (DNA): TGTGCCAGCAGCTACACTGGGTGGGGGGCCGCTAACTATGGCTACACCTTC. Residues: CASSYTGWGAANYGYTF.

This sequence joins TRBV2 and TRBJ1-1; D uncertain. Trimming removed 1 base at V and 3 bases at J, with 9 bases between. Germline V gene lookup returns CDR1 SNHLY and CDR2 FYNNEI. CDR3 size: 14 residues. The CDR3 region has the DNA TGTGCCAGCAGTGAAGTTGGGGTTTACACTGAAGCTTTCTTT. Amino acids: CASSEVGVYTEAFF. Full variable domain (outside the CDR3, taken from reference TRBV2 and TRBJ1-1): EPEVTQTPSHQVTQMGQEVILRCVPISNHLYFYWYRQILGQKVEFLVSFYNNEISEKSEIFDDQFSVERPDGSNFTLKIRSTKLEDSAMYFCASSEVGVYTEAFFGQGTRLTVV.

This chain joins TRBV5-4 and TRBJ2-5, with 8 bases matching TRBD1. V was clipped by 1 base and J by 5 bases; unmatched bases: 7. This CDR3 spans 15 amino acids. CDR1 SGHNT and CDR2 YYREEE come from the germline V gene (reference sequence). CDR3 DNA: TGTGCCAGCAGCTTGAGGACAGGGTCGGGGGAGACCCAGTACTTC. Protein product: CASSLRTGSGETQYF. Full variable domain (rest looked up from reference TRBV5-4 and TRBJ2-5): ETGVTQSPTHLIKTRGQQVTLRCSSQSGHNTVSWYQQALGQGPQFIFQYYREEENGRGNFPPRFSGLQFPNYSSELNVNALELDDSALYLCASSLRTGSGETQYFGPGTRLLVL.

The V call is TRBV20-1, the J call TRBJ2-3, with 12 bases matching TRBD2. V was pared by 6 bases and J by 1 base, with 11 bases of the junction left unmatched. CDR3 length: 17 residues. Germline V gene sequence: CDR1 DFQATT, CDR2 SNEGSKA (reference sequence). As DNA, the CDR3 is TGCAGTGCAACACCTCTAGCGGGAGGGCGAGGCACAGATACGCAGTATTTT. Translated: CSATPLAGGRGTDTQYF.

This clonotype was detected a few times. The CDR3 sequence: CASSYSPLAGVYNEQFF. The DNA for the CDR3 is TGTGCCAGCAGTTACTCCCCCTTAGCGGGAGTCTACAATGAGCAGTTCTTC. V and J are TRBV6-5 and TRBJ2-1, with 9 bases identical to TRBD2. In germline, CDR1 is MNHEY, CDR2 SVGAGI. The ends lost 0 bases at V and 3 bases at J; junction bases unmatched: 6. CDR3 length equals 17 residues.

The CDR3 protein is CASSLYLSGTRLYNEQFF. The CDR3 DNA is TGTGCCAGCAGCCTTTACTTATCCGGGACAAGGCTATACAATGAGCAGTTCTTC. V is TRBV3-1 and J is TRBJ2-1; D perhaps matches TRBD1 (6 bases). This CDR3 has 18 amino acids. Germline assignment: CDR1 LGHDT and CDR2 YNNKEL (reference sequence). V was clipped by 4 bases and J by 4 bases, with 23 bases between them.

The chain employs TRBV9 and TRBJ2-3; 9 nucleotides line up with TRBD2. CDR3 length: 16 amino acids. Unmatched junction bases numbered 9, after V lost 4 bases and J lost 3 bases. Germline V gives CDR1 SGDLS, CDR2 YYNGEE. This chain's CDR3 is CASSPRWAGGTDTQYF. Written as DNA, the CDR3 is TGTGCCAGCAGCCCCCGGTGGGCGGGGGGGACAGATACGCAGTATTTT.

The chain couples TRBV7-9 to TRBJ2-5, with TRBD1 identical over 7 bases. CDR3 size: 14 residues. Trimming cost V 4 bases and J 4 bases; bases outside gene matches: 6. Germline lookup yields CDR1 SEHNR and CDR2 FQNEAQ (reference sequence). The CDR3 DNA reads TGTGCCAGCAGCTCGGGACAGCCCGGAGAGACCCAGTACTTC. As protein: CASSSGQPGETQYF.

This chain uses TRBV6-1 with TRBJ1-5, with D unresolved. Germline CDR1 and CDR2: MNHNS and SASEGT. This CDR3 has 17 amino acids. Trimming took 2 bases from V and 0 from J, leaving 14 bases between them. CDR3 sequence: CASSEWTGTDSNQPQHF. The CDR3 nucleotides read TGTGCCAGCAGTGAATGGACGGGAACCGATAGCAATCAGCCCCAGCATTTT.

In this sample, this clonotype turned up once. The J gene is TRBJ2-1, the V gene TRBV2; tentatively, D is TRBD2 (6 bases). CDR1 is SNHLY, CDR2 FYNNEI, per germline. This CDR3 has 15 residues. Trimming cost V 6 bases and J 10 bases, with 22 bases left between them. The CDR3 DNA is TGTGCCAGCAGCCAGACTAGTTTGCCTTCCGGCGAGCAGTTCTTC. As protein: CASSQTSLPSGEQFF.

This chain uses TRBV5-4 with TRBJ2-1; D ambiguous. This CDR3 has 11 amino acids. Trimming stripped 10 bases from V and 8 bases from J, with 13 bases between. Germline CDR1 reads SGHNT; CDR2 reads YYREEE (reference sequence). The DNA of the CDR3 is TGTGCCTTTCGCAGTGGGGATGAGCAGTTCTTC. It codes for CAFRSGDEQFF.

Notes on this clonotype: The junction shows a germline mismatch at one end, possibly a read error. CDR3 coding DNA: TGCGCCAGCAGTCGCGGCCAAGAGACCCAGTACTTC. Translating it yields CASSRGQETQYF. This sequence joins TRBV3-1 and TRBJ2-5; D gene unclear. The germline gives CDR1 LGHDT, CDR2 YNNKEL (reference sequence). The CDR3 runs to 12 residues.

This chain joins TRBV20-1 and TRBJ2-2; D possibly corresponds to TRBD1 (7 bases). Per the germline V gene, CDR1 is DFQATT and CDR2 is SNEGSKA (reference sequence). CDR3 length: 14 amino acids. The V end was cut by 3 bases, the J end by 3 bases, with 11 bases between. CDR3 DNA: TGCAGTGCTAGTGACAGGGACTACACCGGGGAGCTGTTTTTT. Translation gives CSASDRDYTGELFF.

As DNA, the CDR3 is TGTGCCAGCAGCACGAGGACCGGGGGTCACACTGAAGCTTTCTTT. This gives the protein CASSTRTGGHTEAFF. This rearrangement joins TRBV9 to TRBJ1-1, with D perhaps TRBD1 (5 bases). Germline-derived CDR1 and CDR2 are SGDLS and YYNGEE. The CDR3 is made up of 15 amino acids. Trimming cost V 4 bases and J 3 bases, with 16 bases left between them.

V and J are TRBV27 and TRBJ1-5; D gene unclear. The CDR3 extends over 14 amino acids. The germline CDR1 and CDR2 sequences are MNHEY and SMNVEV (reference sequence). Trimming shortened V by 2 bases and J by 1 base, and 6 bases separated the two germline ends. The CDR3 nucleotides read TGTGCCAGCAGTTTAAGGTTCAGCAATCAGCCCCAGCATTTT. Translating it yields CASSLRFSNQPQHF.

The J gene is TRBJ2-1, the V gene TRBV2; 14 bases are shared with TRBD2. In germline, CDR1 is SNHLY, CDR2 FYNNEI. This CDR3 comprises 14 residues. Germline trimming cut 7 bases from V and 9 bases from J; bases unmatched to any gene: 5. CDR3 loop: CASTVGLAGVEQFF. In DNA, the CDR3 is TGTGCCAGCACCGTGGGACTAGCGGGAGTTGAGCAGTTCTTC.

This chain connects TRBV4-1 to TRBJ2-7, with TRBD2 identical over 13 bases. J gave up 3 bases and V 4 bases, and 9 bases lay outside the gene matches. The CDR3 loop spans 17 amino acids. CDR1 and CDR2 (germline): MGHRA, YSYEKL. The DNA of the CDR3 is TGCGCCAGCAGCCGCGGGGAAGGACTAGCGGGAGTCTACGAGCAGTACTTC. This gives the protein CASSRGEGLAGVYEQYF.

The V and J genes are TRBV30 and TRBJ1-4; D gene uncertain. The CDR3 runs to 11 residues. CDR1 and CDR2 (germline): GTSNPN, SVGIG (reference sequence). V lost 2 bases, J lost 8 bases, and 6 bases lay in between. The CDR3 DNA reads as TGTGCCTGGAGTTCGGGGGAAAAACTGTTTTTT. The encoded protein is CAWSSGEKLFF.

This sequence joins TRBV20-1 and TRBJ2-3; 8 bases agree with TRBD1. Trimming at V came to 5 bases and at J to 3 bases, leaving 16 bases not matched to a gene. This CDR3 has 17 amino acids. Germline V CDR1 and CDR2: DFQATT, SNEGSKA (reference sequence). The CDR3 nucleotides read TGCAGTGCTCCACCGGGACAGGTTTCTTCACGGACAGATACGCAGTATTTT. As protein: CSAPPGQVSSRTDTQYF.

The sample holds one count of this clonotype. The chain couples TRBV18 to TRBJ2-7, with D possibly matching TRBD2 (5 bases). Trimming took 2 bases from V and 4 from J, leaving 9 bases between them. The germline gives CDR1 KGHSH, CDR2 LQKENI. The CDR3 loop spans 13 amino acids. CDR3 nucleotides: TGTGCCAGCTCACCAGTGGGAGCTTACGAGCAGTACTTC. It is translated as CASSPVGAYEQYF.

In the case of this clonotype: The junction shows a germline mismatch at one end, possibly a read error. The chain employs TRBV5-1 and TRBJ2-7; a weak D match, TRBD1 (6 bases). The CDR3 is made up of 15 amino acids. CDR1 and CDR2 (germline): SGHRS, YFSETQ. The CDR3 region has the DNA TGCACCAGCAGCTTGGGAGCAGGGGACACCTACGAGCAGTACTTC. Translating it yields CTSSLGAGDTYEQYF.

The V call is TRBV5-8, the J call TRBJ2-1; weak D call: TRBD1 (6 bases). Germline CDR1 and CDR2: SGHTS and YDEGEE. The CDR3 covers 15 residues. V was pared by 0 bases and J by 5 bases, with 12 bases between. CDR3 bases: TGTGCCAGCAGCTTGGAAGGACAGTGGAACAATGAGCAGTTCTTC. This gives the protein CASSLEGQWNNEQFF.

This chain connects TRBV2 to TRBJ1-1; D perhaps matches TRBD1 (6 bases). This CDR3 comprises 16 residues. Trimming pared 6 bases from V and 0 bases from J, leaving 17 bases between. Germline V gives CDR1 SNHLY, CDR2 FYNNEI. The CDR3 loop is CASRGGLGGVNTEAFF. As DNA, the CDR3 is TGTGCCAGCAGGGGAGGGCTAGGGGGTGTGAACACTGAAGCTTTCTTT.

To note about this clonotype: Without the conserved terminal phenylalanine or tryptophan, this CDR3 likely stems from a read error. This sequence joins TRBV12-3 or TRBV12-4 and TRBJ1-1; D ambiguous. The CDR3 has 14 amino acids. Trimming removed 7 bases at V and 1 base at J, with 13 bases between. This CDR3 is CASNPRVPNTEAFC. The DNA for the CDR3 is TGTGCCAGCAACCCCCGGGTCCCGAACACTGAAGCTTTCTGT.